Listed here is a single TCR beta chain. The antigen remains undetermined. Germline loops: CDR1 MNHEY, CDR2 SMNVEV (reference sequence). Germline trimming cut 8 bases from V and 0 bases from J; bases unmatched to any gene: 8. The CDR3 runs to 15 residues. Generation of TCR beta libraries employed quantitative 5'-RACE incorporating molecular barcodes. One entry per CDR3 protein, called by TCRdb with MiXCR from the 5' RACE reads. The table lists fewer than 750,000 distinct CDR3 sequences, 15% to 20% of them singletons. This sample was included in a study of CD8 T cells in ankylosing spondylitis. Study observations and caveats: Typical of ankylosing spondylitis blood, it appeared, was a TCR beta motif of eight highly homologous variants. Some motif variants had been reported before (in reactive arthritis synovial fluid and blood). Significantly higher representation of disease-linked clones was reported for matched ankylosing spondylitis synovial fluid. Disease-linked clones bore a CD8+ phenotype and were relatively rare in peripheral blood.

The genes are TRBV27 and TRBJ2-3; TRBD1 matches 7 bases. Sequencing was performed on blood, either unsorted or a sorted T cell fraction (not recorded which). This clonotype was obtained from a male donor with ankylosing spondylitis. CDR3 loop: CASSYRGPSTDTQYF. DNA for the CDR3: TGTGCCAGCTCATACAGGGGCCCTAGCACAGATACGCAGTATTTT.